What follows are 10 T cell receptor beta chains derived from one specimen sequenced in a study of blood T cell repertoires in COVID-19 (dated by TCRdb to 2020 to 2022). The library was made by the immunoSEQ multiplex PCR assay. In its TCRdb copy, this immuneACCESS table keeps in-frame sequences only and misses some clones. Where compared with another copy, unresolved V genes explain less than half of these, and the others have no known cause. In all, the sample holds 210,000 or so clones, and around four fifths of those were seen once. The ten largest clones represent about 5.3% of the sample. The sample consisted of PBMCs or T cells enriched from blood (not recorded which). These receptor sequences come from a woman in her forties or fifties who had been exposed to COVID-19.

This clone appeared a single time. This chain uses TRBV4-2 with TRBJ2-2; 7 nucleotides match TRBD1. Per the germline V gene, CDR1 is LGHNA and CDR2 is YNFKEQ. With V trimmed by 3 bases and J by 4 bases, 8 bases remained unmatched. This CDR3 comprises 16 residues. The CDR3 sequence is CASSHSPTGPTGELFF. In DNA form, the CDR3 reads TGTGCCAGCAGCCACTCGCCGACAGGGCCCACCGGGGAGCTGTTTTTT.

CDR3 in amino acids: CASSPPVGRGGQETQYF. The CDR3 DNA reads as TGTGCCAGCAGCCCCCCGGTAGGTCGGGGGGGACAAGAGACCCAGTACTTC. The chain uses TRBV9 and TRBJ2-5; TRBD2 matches 8 bases. V lost 4 bases, J lost 2 bases, and 13 bases stayed unmatched. CDR3 size: 17 residues. Germline V gene lookup returns CDR1 SGDLS and CDR2 YYNGEE.

The CDR3 DNA reads as TGTGCCAGCTCCCCTCGGCGGACTAGCGTGCCCAACAATGAGCAGTTCTTC. Its protein is CASSPRRTSVPNNEQFF. V and J are TRBV18 and TRBJ2-1; 9 bases align to TRBD2. Germline CDR1 reads KGHSH; CDR2 reads LQKENI. V gave up 6 bases and J gave up 5 bases; unmatched junction bases: 14. This CDR3 is 17 amino acids long.

The gene calls are TRBV30 and TRBJ1-2, with D possibly being TRBD1 (6 bases). This CDR3 has 14 amino acids. V was shortened by 7 bases and J by 0 bases, with 15 bases between the two germline ends. Germline CDR1 GTSNPN, CDR2 SVGIG (reference sequence). CDR3 loop: CAFSSGGANYGYTF. The CDR3 coding sequence is TGTGCCTTCTCTAGCGGGGGCGCTAACTATGGCTACACCTTC.

The gene calls are TRBV24-1 and TRBJ1-5; D remains ambiguous. Germline CDR1 and CDR2: KGHDR and SFDVKD. V dropped 3 bases and J dropped 0 bases, with 14 bases sitting between them. This CDR3 spans 17 amino acids. CDR3 sequence reads: CATSDAGSAYSNQPQHF. The CDR3 nucleotides are TGTGCCACCAGTGATGCCGGGTCAGCATATAGCAATCAGCCCCAGCATTTT.

This chain links TRBV7-8 with TRBJ1-5, with D unclear. Trimming removed 4 bases from V and 2 bases from J, with 6 bases in between. The CDR3 is 13 residues long. CDR1 and CDR2 from the germline V gene are SGHVS and FQNEAQ. The DNA of the CDR3 is TGTGCCAGCAGCTCTAGAGGCAATCAGCCCCAGCATTTT. Its protein is CASSSRGNQPQHF.

The V gene is TRBV2, the J gene TRBJ1-1; D unresolved. CDR3 size: 13 residues. CDR1 and CDR2 from the germline V gene are SNHLY and FYNNEI. Trimming shortened V by 6 bases and J by 1 base, and 9 bases separated the two germline ends. CDR3 sequence reads: CASSPSGNTEAFF. The CDR3 DNA follows: TGTGCCAGCAGCCCATCAGGGAACACTGAAGCTTTCTTT. Full variable domain (missing parts from reference TRBV2 and TRBJ1-1): EPEVTQTPSHQVTQMGQEVILRCVPISNHLYFYWYRQILGQKVEFLVSFYNNEISEKSEIFDDQFSVERPDGSNFTLKIRSTKLEDSAMYFCASSPSGNTEAFFGQGTRLTVV.

The CDR3 sequence is CAWSGGSSGNTIYF. Here the CDR3 DNA reads TGTGCCTGGAGCGGAGGTAGCTCTGGAAACACCATATATTTT. V and J are TRBV30 and TRBJ1-3; D unclear. The V gene's germline CDR1 is GTSNPN and CDR2 SVGIG (reference sequence). This CDR3 contains 14 residues. Between the trimmed V and J ends, which lost 3 bases and 0 bases, there was a span of 9 bases.

CDR3 sequence: CASSPAGAENGYTF. In nucleotides, the CDR3 is TGTGCCAGCAGCCCCGCGGGGGCTGAGAATGGCTACACCTTC. V usage is TRBV5-4 and J usage is TRBJ1-2, with D possibly being TRBD1 (6 bases). Between the trimmed V and J ends, which lost 4 bases and 6 bases, there was a span of 16 bases. The CDR3 is made up of 14 amino acids. Germline V gene sequence: CDR1 SGHNT, CDR2 YYREEE (reference sequence).

This rearrangement joins TRBV9 to TRBJ2-2; 12 nucleotides align to TRBD2. Germline CDR1 reads SGDLS; CDR2 reads YYNGEE. The CDR3 length is 17 residues. J was trimmed by 3 bases and V by 3 bases; bases with no gene match: 6. CDR3 nucleotides: TGTGCCAGCAGCGCTGGACGACTAGCGGGGGACACCGGGGAGCTGTTTTTT. Translated, it gives CASSAGRLAGDTGELFF.